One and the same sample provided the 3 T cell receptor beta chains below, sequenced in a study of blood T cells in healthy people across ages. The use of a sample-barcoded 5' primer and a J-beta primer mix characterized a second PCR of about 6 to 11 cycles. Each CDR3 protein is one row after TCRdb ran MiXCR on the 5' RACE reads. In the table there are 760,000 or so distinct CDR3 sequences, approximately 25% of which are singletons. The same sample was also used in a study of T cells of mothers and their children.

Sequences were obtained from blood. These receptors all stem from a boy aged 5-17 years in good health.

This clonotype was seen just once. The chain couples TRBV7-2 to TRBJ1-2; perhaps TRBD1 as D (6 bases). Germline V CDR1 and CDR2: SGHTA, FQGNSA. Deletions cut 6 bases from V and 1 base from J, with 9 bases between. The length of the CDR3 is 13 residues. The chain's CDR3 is CASRTGFNYGYTF. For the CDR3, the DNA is TGTGCCAGCAGAACAGGGTTTAACTATGGCTACACCTTC.

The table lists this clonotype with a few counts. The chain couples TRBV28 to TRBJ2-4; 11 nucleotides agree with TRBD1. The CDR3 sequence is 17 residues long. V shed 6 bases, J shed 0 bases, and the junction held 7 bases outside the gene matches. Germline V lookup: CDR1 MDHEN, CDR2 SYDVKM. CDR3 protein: CASSQSGQGAAKNIQYF. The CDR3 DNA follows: TGTGCCAGCAGCCAATCTGGACAGGGGGCAGCCAAAAACATTCAGTACTTC.

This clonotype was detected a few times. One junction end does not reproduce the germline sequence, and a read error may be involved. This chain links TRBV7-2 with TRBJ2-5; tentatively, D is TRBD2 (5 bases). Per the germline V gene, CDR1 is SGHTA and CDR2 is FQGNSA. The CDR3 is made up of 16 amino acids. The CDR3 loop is CASSRGKGAAQGTQYF. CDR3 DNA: TGTGCCAGCAGCCGAGGGAAGGGTGCTGCGCAAGGGACCCAGTACTTC. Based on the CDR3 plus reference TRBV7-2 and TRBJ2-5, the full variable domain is GAGVSQSPSNKVTEKGKDVELRCDPISGHTALYWYRQSLGQGLEFLIYFQGNSAPDKSGLPSDRFSAERTGGSVSTLTIQRTQQEDSAVYLCASSRGKGAAQGTQYFGPGTRLLVL.